This T cell receptor (beta chain) is from a study of control samples from healthy donors and cancer patients. Sequenced by immunoSEQ multiplex PCR; TCRdb stores in-frame clones only, minus some. This sample has over 150,000 clones, with roughly 95% found just once. The trim removed 5 bases at V and 0 bases at J, leaving 6 bases unmatched. This CDR3 region has 15 residues. CDR1 is SGHTA and CDR2 is FQGTGA in the germline V gene. V is TRBV7-3 and J is TRBJ1-2, with TRBD1 matching over 7 bases. The receptor was derived from a young woman in good health. Sequencing was performed on blood. The chain's CDR3 is CASSPGTASNYGYTF. CDR3 nucleotides: TGTGCCAGCAGCCCCGGGACAGCCTCTAACTATGGCTACACCTTC.